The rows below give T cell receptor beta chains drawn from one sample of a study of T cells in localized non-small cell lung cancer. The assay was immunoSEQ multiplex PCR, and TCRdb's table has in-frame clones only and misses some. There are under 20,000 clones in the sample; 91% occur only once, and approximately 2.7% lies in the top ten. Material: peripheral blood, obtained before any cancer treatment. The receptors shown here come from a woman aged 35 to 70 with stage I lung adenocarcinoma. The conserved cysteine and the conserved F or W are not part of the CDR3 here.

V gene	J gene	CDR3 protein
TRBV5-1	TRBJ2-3	ASSNPQLGSDTQY
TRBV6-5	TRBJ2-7	ASSYSGTSGPYEQY
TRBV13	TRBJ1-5	ASSKRTGGINQPQH
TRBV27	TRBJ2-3	ASNDRLDTQY
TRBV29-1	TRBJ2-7	SVVRDSTYEQY
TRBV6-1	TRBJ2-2	ASSEIAGSSTGELF
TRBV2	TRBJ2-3	ASRNDGGGTDTQY
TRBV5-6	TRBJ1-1	ASSSPTWSGRGEEAF
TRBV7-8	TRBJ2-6	ASSPQSSGANVLT
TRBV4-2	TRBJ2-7	ASSQKGPSGTATYEQY
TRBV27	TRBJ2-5	ASSSRTGGAIRETQY
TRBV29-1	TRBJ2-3	SGFGGSGSDTQY
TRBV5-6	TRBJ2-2	ASSPWDRGLTGELF
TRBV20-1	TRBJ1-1	SARADRAF
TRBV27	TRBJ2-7	ASSLGQIYEQY
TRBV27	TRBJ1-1	ASSLGGREAF
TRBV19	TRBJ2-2	ASSLTDFANTGELF
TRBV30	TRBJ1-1	AWSRKGRGSTEAF
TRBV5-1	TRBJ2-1	ASSLGGFSYNEQF
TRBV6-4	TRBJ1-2	ASSPRQGNYGYT
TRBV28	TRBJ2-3	ASRGGDTQY
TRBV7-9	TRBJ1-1	ASSHEPTGNTEAF
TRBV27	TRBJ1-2	ASSFWGQDHGYT
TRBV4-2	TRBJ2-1	ASSPTGENEQF
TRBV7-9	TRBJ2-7	ASSPGTAGVEQY
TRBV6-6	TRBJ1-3	ASSYEQGSGNTIY
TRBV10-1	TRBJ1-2	ASNRQGPDYGYT
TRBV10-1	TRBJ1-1	ATRRELDTEAF
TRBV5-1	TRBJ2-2	ASSLDRAGELF
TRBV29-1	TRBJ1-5	SVTDRGPNQPQH
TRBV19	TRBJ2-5	ASSITAGVGKETQY
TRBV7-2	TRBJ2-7	ASSLDRGVEQY
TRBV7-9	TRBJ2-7	ASSPDWRPGKYEQY
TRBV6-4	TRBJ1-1	ASRQQPNTEAF
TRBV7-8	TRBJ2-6	ASSLRGGDLSGANVLT
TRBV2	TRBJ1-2	ASSGGQGGFYGYT
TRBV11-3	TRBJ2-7	ASSSGLLRDNRAYEQY
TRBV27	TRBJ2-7	ASSLTGLAGGVQY
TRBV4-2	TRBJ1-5	ASSQVTGGGLGSNQPQH
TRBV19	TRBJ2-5	ASSIGTGIQETQY
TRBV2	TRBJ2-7	ASSPLLAGVRYEQY
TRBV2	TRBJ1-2	ASGPGEGYT
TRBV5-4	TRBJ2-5	ASSLEGFGETQY
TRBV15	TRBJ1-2	ATSRGGGRGYT
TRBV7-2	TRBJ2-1	ASSLNVDREQF
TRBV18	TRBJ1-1	ASSPFSGTGGFANTEAF
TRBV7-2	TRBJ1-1	ASSLLQGGTEAF
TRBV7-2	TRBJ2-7	ASSLEGGWFYEQY
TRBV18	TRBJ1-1	ASSPGQGIEAF
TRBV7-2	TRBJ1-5	ASSSTGNKPQH
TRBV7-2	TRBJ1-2	ASSSDGEFYGYT
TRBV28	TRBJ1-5	ASSFPQLGNQPQH
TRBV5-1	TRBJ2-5	ASSLTSGMGEETQY